This T cell receptor (beta chain) was sequenced during a study of blood T cells in healthy people across ages. Primers used in a second PCR of about 7 to 12 cycles were a sample-barcoded 5' primer and a J-beta primer mix. One entry per CDR3 protein results from TCRdb running MiXCR on the 5' RACE reads. The sample contains approximately 790,000 distinct CDR3 sequences, under 80% of which appear only once. With each sample, at least 5 micrograms of total RNA were extracted. Study-level findings and limits: Older individuals had lower TCR beta diversity per million T cells (the decline was roughly linear).

This clonotype has just one count. The antigen is not known. The CDR3 covers 13 residues. CDR1 is ENHRY and CDR2 is SYGVKD in the germline V gene. With 10 bases removed from V and 7 bases from J, the gap between germline ends came to 17 bases. This TCR was recovered from a man between 25 and 39 years old in good health. Specimen: blood. The chain has TRBV10-3 and TRBJ1-5, with D unclear. DNA for the CDR3: TGTGCCACGAAGGATAGCCTTGACCAGCCCCAGCATTTT. This codes for CATKDSLDQPQHF.